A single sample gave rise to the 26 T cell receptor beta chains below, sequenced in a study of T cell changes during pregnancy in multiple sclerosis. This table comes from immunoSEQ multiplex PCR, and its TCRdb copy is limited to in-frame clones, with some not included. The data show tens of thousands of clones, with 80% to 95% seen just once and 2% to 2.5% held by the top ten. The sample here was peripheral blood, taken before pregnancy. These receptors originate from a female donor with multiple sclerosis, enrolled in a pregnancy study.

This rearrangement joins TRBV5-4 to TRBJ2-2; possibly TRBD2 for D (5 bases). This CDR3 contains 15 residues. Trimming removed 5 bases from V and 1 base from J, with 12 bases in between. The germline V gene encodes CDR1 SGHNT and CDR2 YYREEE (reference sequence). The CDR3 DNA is TGTGCCAGCAGTAGTCTAGCCATGAACACCGGGGAGCTGTTTTTT. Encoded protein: CASSSLAMNTGELFF.

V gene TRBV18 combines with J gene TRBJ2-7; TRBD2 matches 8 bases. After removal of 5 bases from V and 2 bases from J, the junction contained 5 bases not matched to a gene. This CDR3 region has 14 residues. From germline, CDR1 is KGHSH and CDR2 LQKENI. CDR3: CASSVTSGAYEQYF. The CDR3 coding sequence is TGTGCCAGCTCAGTTACTAGCGGTGCCTACGAGCAGTACTTC.

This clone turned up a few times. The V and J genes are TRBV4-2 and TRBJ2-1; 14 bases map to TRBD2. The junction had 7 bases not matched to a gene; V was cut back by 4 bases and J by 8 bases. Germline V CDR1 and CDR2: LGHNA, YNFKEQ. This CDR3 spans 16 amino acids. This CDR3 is CASSPKGTSGSDEQFF. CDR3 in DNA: TGTGCCAGCAGCCCAAAAGGGACTAGCGGGAGTGATGAGCAGTTCTTC.

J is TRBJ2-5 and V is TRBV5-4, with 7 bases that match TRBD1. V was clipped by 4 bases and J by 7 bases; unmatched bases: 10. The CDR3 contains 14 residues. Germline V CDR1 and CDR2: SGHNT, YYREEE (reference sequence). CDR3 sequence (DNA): TGTGCCAGCAGCCTCGGGACAGACATTGGGACCCAGTACTTC. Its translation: CASSLGTDIGTQYF.

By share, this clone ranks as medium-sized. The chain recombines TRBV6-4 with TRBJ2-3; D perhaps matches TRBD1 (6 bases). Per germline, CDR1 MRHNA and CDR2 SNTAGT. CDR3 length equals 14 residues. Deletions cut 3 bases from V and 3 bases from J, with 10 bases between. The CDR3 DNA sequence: TGTGCCAGCAGTGAGAATACAGGGACAGATACGCAGTATTTT. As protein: CASSENTGTDTQYF.

CDR3 protein: CASSVPPGQGSQETQYF. The CDR3, as DNA: TGTGCCAGCAGCGTCCCACCGGGACAGGGATCCCAAGAGACCCAGTACTTC. This chain connects TRBV7-6 to TRBJ2-5, with 9 positions matching TRBD1. The junction had 11 bases not matched to a gene; V was cut back by 5 bases and J by 1 base. CDR1 and CDR2 (germline): SGHVS, FNYEAQ. This CDR3 has 17 amino acids.

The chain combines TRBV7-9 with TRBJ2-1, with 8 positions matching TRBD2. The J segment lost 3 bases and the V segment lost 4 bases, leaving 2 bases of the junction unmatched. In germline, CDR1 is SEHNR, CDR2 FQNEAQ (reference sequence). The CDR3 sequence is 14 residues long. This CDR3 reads CASSWGLVYNEQFF. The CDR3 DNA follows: TGTGCCAGCAGCTGGGGACTAGTCTACAATGAGCAGTTCTTC.

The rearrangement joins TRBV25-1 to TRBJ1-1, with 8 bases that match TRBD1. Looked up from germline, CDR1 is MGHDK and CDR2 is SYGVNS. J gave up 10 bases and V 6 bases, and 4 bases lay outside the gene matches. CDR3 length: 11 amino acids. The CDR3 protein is CASRAGGAAFF. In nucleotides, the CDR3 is TGTGCCAGCAGGGCAGGGGGCGCAGCTTTCTTT.

The CDR3, as DNA: TGTGCCAGCAGCGAGGCCTTAACTAGCGGGAGAGGCAATGAGCAGTTCTTC. Protein product: CASSEALTSGRGNEQFF. The chain is built from TRBV9 and TRBJ2-1; 11 bases match TRBD2. Germline V gene sequence: CDR1 SGDLS, CDR2 YYNGEE. The CDR3 sequence is 17 residues long. V trimming: 3 bases; J trimming: 6 bases; junction bases outside the gene matches: 11.

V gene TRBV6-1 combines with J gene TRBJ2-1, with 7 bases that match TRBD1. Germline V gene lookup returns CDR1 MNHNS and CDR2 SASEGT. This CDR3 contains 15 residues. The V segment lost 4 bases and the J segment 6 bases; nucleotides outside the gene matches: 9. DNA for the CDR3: TGTGCCAGCAGTGGCCGGGACAGAGGCACCAATGAGCAGTTCTTC. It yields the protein CASSGRDRGTNEQFF.

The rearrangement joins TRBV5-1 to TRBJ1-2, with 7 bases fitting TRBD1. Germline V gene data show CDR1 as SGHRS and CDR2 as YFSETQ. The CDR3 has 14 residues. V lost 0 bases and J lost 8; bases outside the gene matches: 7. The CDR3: CASSLEGGGRGYTF. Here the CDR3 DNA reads TGCGCCAGCAGCTTGGAAGGGGGCGGAAGGGGCTACACCTTC.

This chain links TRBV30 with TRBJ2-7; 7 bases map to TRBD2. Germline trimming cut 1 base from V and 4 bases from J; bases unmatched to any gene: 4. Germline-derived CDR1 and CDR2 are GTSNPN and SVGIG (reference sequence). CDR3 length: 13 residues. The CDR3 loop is CAWSAQAGYEQYF. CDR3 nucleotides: TGTGCCTGGAGTGCCCAAGCGGGGTACGAGCAGTACTTC.

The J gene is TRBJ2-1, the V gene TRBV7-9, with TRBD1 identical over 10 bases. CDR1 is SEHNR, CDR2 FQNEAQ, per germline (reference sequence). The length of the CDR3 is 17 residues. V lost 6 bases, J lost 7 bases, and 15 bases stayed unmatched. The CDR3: CASSFNPGQGTGNEQFF. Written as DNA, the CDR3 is TGTGCCAGCAGTTTCAACCCGGGACAGGGGACAGGAAATGAGCAGTTCTTC.

The CDR3 spells CASSETEAGARETQYF. In DNA, the CDR3 is TGTGCCAGCAGTGAAACGGAGGCGGGAGCACGGGAGACCCAGTACTTC. The V gene is TRBV2, the J gene TRBJ2-5, with TRBD2 matching over 7 bases. J was trimmed by 5 bases and V by 2 bases; bases with no gene match: 11. Germline values: CDR1 SNHLY, CDR2 FYNNEI. The CDR3 runs 16 residues.

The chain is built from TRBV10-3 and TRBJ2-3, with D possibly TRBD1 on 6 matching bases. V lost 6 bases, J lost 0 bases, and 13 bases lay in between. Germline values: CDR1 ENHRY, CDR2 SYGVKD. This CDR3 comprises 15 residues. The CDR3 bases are TGTGCCATCAGGCGGCAGGGGTCTAGCACAGATACGCAGTATTTT. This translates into CAIRRQGSSTDTQYF.

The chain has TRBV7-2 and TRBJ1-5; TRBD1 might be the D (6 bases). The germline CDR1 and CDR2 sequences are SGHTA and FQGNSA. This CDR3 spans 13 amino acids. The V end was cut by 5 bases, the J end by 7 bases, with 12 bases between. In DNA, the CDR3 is TGTGCCAGCAGCCTACAGGGTGGACAGCCCCAGCATTTT. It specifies CASSLQGGQPQHF.

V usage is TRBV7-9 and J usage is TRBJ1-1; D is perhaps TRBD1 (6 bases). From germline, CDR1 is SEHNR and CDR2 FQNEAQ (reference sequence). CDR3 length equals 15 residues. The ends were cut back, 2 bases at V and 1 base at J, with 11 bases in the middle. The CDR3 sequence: CASSLLVGANTEAFF. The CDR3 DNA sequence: TGTGCCAGCAGCTTATTGGTGGGGGCGAACACTGAAGCTTTCTTT.

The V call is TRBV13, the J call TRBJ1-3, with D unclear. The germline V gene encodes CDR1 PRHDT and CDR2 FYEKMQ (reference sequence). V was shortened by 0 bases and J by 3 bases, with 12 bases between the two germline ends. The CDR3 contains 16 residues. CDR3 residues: CASSLGGRLVGNTIYF. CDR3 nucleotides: TGTGCCAGCAGCTTAGGAGGGAGACTGGTTGGAAACACCATATATTTT.

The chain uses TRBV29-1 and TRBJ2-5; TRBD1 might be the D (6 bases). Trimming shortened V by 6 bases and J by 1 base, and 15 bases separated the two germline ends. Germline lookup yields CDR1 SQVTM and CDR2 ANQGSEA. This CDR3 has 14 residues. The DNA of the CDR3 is TGCAGCGTCGAGAAAGGGGGAGTCCAAGAGACCCAGTACTTC. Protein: CSVEKGGVQETQYF.

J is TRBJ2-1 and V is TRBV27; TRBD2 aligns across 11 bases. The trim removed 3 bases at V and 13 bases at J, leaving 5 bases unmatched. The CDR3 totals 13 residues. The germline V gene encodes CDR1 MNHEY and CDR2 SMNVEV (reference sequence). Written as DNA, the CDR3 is TGTGCCAGCAGTTTTGAGACTAGCGGGATCCAGTTCTTC. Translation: CASSFETSGIQFF.

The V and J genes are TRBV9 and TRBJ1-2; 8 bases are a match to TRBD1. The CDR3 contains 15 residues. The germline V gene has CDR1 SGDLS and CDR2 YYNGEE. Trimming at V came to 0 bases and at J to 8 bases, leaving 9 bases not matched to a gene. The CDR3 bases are TGTGCCAGCAGCGTAGGCGTGGGGACAGGAGAGGGCTACACCTTC. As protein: CASSVGVGTGEGYTF.

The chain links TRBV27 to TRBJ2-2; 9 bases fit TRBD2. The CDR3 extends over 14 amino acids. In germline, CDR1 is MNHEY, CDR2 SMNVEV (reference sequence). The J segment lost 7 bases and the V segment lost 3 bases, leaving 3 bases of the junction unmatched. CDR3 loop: CASSLREGSGELFF. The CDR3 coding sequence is TGTGCCAGCAGTTTGCGGGAGGGTAGCGGGGAGCTGTTTTTT.

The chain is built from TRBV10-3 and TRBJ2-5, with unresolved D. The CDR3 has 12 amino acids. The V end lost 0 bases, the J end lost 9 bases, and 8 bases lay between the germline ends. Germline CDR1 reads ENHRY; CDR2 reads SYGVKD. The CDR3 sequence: CAISESSQAQYF. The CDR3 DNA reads TGTGCCATCAGTGAGTCTTCCCAGGCCCAGTACTTC.

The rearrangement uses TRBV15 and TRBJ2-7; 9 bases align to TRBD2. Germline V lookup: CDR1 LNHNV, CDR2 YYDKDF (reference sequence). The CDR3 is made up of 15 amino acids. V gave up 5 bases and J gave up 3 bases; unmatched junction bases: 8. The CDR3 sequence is CATSPRGTSSYEQYF. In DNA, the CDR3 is TGTGCCACCAGCCCCCGTGGGACTAGCAGCTACGAGCAGTACTTC.

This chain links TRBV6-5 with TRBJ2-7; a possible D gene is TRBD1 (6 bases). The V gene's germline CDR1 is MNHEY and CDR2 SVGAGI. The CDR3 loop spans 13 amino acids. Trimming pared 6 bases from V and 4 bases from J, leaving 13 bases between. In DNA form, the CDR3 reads TGTGCCAGCAGCCGTTCGGACAGTTACGAGCAGTACTTC. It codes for CASSRSDSYEQYF.

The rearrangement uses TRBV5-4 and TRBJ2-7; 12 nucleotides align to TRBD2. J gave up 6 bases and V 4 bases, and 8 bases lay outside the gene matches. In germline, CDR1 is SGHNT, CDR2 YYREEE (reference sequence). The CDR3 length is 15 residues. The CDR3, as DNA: TGTGCCAGCAGCCCGACTAGCGGGAGCCGCCTCGAGCAGTACTTC. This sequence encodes CASSPTSGSRLEQYF.